This T cell receptor beta chain was profiled in a study of human T cells and chemical hapten exposure. Study overall: The variation in per-sample TCR yields arose mainly from small differences in pooled library volumes.

Per germline, CDR1 ENHRY and CDR2 SYGVKD. The V gene lost 10 bases and the J gene lost 6 bases, with 25 bases spanning the gap. This CDR3 contains 15 residues. This clonotype was picked up a small number of times. Documented time point: patch test 3, about 24 weeks after DPC sensitization. Treatment specified: therapeutic diphenylcyclopropenone sensitization with weekly scalp DPC. Using its own MiXCR run on the RACE reads, TCRdb lists one record per CDR3 protein. The table records 150,000 to 200,000 distinct CDR3 sequences, 24% of them present only once. This sequence joins TRBV10-3 and TRBJ2-7, with D possibly matching TRBD2 (6 bases). Material: whole blood, obtained in connection with sensitization to the hapten diphenylcyclopropenone (DPC). The clonotype comes from a woman between 40 and 50 years old with alopecia areata. Some clones in this sample may be carry-over from other donors' samples. CDR3 sequence: CATRTGASLGSEQYF. CDR3 sequence (DNA): TGTGCCACCCGGACGGGAGCATCTCTCGGGTCCGAGCAGTACTTC.